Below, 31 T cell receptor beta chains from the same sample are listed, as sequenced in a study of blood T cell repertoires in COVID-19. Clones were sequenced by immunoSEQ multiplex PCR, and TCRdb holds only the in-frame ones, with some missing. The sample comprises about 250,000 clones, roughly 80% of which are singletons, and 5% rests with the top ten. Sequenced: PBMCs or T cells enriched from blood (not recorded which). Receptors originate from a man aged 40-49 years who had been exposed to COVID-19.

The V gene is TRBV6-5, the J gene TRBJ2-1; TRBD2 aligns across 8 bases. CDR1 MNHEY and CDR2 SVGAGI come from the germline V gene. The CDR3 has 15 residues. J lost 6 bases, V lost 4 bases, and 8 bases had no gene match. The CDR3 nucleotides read TGTGCCAGCAGTTCTGCGGGAGGTCGGCTCAATGAGCAGTTCTTC. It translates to CASSSAGGRLNEQFF.

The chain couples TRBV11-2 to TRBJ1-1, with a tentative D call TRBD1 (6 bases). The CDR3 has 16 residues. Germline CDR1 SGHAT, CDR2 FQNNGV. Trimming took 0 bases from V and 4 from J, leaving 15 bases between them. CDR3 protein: CASSLDLSVGGTEAFF. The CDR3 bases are TGTGCCAGCAGCTTAGATCTTAGTGTAGGGGGCACTGAAGCTTTCTTT. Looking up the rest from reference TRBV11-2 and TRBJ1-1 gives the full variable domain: EAGVAQSPRYKIIEKRQSVAFWCNPISGHATLYWYQQILGQGPKLLIQFQNNGVVDDSQLPKDRFSAERLKGVDSTLKIQPAKLEDSAVYLCASSLDLSVGGTEAFFGQGTRLTVV.

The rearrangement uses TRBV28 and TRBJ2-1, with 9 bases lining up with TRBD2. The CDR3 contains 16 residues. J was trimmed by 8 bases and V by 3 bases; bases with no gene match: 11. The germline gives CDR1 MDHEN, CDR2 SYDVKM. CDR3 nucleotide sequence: TGTGCCAGCAGTTTGCCTCGACTAGCGGATATAGATGAGCAGTTCTTC. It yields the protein CASSLPRLADIDEQFF.

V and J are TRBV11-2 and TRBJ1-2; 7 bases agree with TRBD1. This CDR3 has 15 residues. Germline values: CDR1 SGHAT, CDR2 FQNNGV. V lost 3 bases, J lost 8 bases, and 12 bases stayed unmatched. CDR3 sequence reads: CASSFTRQGPGGYTF. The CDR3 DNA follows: TGTGCCAGCAGCTTTACTCGACAGGGCCCGGGGGGCTACACCTTC.

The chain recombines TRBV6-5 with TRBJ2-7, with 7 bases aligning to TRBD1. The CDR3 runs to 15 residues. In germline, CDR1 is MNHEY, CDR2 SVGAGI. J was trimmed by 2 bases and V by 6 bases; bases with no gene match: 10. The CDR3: CASSTTRTGTYEQYF. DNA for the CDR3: TGTGCCAGCAGCACCACTAGGACAGGAACCTACGAGCAGTACTTC.

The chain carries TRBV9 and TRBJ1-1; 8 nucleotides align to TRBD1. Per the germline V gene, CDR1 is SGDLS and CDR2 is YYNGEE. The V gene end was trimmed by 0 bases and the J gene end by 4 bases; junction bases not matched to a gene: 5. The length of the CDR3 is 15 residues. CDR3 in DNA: TGTGCCAGCAGCGTAGGGGACAGGACCGCCACTGAAGCTTTCTTT. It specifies CASSVGDRTATEAFF.

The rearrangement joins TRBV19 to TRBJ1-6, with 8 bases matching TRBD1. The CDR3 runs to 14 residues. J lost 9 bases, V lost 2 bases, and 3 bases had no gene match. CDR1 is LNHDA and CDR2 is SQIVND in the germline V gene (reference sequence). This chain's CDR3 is CASSIRQGTSPLHF. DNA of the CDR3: TGTGCCAGTAGTATAAGACAGGGGACTTCACCCCTCCACTTT.

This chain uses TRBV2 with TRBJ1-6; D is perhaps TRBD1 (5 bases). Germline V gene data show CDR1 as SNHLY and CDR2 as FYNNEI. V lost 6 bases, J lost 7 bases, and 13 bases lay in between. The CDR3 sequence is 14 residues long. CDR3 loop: CASSEGLWNSPLHF. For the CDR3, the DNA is TGTGCCAGCAGCGAGGGACTTTGGAATTCACCCCTCCACTTT.

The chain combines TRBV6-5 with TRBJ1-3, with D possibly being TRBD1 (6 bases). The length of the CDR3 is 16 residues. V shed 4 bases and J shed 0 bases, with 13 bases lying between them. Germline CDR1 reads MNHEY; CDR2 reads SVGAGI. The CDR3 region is CASSSGYRASGNTIYF. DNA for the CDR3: TGTGCCAGCAGTTCCGGGTACAGGGCCTCTGGAAACACCATATATTTT.

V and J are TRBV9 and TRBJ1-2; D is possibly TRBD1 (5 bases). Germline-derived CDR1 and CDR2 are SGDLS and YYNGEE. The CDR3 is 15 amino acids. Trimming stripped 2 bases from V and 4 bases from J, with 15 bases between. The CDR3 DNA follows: TGTGCCAGCAGCGTCCACCAGGGTACGAGCTATGGCTACACCTTC. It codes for CASSVHQGTSYGYTF. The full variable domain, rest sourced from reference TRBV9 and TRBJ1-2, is DSGVTQTPKHLITATGQRVTLRCSPRSGDLSVYWYQQSLDQGLQFLIQYYNGEERAKGNILERFSAQQFPDLHSELNLSSLELGDSALYFCASSVHQGTSYGYTFGSGTRLTVV.

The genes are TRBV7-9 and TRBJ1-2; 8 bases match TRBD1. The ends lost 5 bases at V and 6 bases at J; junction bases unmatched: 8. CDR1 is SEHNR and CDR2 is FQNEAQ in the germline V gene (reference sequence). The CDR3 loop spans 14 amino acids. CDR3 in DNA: TGTGCCAGCAGCCGCGGACAGGGCGGACATGGCTACACCTTC. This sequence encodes CASSRGQGGHGYTF.

CDR3 in DNA: TGTGCCAGCAGAAGACAGGGTACCCACGAGCAGTACTTC. Translating gives CASRRQGTHEQYF. The chain employs TRBV12-3 or TRBV12-4 and TRBJ2-7; 7 positions match TRBD1. V lost 6 bases and J lost 5; bases outside the gene matches: 7. The CDR3 has 13 residues.

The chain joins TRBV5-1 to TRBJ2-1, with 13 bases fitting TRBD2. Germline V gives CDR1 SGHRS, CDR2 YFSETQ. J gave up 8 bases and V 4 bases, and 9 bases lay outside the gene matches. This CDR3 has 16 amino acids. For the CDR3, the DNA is TGCGCCAGCAGCACAAGGACTAGCGGGAGTGCCCATGAGCAGTTCTTC. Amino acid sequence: CASSTRTSGSAHEQFF.

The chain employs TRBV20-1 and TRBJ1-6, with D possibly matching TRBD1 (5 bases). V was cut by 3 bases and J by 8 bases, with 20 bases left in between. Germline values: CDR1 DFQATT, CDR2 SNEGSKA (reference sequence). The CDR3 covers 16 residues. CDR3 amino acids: CSASTARGAVDSPLHF. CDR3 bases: TGCAGTGCTAGTACCGCGCGCGGGGCTGTTGATTCACCCCTCCACTTT.

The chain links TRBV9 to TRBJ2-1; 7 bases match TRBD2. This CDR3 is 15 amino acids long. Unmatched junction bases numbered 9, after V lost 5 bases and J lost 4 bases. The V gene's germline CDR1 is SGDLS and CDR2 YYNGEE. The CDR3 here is CASSALGREYNEQFF. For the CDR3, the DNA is TGTGCCAGCAGTGCCTTAGGGCGGGAGTACAATGAGCAGTTCTTC. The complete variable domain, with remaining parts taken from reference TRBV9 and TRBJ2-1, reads DSGVTQTPKHLITATGQRVTLRCSPRSGDLSVYWYQQSLDQGLQFLIQYYNGEERAKGNILERFSAQQFPDLHSELNLSSLELGDSALYFCASSALGREYNEQFFGPGTRLTVL.

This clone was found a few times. The CDR3 spells CASTPGGGGSYEQYF. The CDR3 DNA reads TGTGCCAGCACCCCGGGCGGGGGGGGATCCTACGAGCAGTACTTC. V usage is TRBV6-5 and J usage is TRBJ2-7; 9 bases are shared with TRBD2. The junction had 8 bases not matched to a gene; V was cut back by 7 bases and J by 1 base. Germline assignment: CDR1 MNHEY and CDR2 SVGAGI. The CDR3 consists of 15 residues.

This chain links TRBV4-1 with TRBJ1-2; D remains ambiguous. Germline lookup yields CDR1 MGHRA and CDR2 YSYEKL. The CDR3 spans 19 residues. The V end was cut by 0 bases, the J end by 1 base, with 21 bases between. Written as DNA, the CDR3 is TGCGCCAGCAGCCAAGATCGTGGTTCAGGTTTTGGGAGTAACTATGGCTACACCTTC. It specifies CASSQDRGSGFGSNYGYTF.

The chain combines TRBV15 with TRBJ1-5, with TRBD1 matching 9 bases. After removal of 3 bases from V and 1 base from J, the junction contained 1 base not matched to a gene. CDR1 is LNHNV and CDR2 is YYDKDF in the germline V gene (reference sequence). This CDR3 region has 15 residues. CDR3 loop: CATSSGTGSNQPQHF. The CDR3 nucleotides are TGTGCCACCAGCAGTGGGACAGGGAGCAATCAGCCCCAGCATTTT.

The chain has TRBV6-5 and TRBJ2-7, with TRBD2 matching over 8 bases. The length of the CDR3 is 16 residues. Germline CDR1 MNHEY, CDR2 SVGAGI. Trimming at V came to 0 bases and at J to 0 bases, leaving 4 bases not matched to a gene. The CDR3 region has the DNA TGTGCCAGCAGTTACTCGTTGGGACTAGACTCCTACGAGCAGTACTTC. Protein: CASSYSLGLDSYEQYF.

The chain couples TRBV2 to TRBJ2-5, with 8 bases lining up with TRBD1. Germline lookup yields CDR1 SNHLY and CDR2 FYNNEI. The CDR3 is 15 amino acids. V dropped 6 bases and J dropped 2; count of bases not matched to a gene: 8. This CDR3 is CASSKDRVGQETQYF. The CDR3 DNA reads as TGTGCCAGCAGCAAGGACAGGGTTGGTCAAGAGACCCAGTACTTC.

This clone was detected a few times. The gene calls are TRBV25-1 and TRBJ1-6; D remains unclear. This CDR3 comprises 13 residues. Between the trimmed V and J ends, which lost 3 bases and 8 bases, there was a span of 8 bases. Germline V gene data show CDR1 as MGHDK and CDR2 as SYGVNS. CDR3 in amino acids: CASSDREHSPLHF. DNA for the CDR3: TGTGCCAGCAGTGATAGGGAGCATTCACCCCTCCACTTT.

CDR3 coding DNA: TGTGCCAGCAGCCTTCAGACAAACTTTCCCCAGCCCCAGCATTTT. Protein product: CASSLQTNFPQPQHF. V is TRBV5-6 and J is TRBJ1-5; D not certain. Germline V gives CDR1 SGHDT, CDR2 YYEEEE. Trimming removed 4 bases at V and 7 bases at J, with 18 bases between. The CDR3 runs to 15 residues.

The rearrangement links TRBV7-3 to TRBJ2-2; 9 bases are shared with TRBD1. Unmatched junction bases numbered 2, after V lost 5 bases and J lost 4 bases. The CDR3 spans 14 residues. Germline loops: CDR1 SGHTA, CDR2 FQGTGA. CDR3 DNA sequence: TGTGCCAGCAGCCCACAGGGGGCCACCGGGGAGCTGTTTTTT. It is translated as CASSPQGATGELFF.

Here the CDR3 reads CASSLGLGGEQFF. In DNA form, the CDR3 reads TGTGCCAGCAGCCTCGGGTTGGGGGGTGAGCAGTTCTTC. The J gene is TRBJ2-1, the V gene TRBV5-4; D is perhaps TRBD2 (6 bases). The V gene lost 4 bases and the J gene lost 9 bases, with 14 bases spanning the gap. The CDR3 is made up of 13 amino acids. Germline-derived CDR1 and CDR2 are SGHNT and YYREEE (reference sequence). Supplemented by reference TRBV5-4 and TRBJ2-1, the full variable domain reads ETGVTQSPTHLIKTRGQQVTLRCSSQSGHNTVSWYQQALGQGPQFIFQYYREEENGRGNFPPRFSGLQFPNYSSELNVNALELDDSALYLCASSLGLGGEQFFGPGTRLTVL.

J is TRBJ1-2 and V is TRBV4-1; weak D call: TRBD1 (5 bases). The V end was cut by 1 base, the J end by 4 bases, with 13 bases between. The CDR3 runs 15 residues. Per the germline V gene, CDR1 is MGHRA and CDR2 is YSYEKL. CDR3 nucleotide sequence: TGCGCCAGCAGCCAAGTGGGTGGGGGGTTCTATGGCTACACCTTC. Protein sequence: CASSQVGGGFYGYTF.

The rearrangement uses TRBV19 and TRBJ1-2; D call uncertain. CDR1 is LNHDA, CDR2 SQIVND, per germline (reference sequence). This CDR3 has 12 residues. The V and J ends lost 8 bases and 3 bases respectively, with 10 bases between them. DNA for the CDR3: TGTGCCAGTCACACAGCTTACTATGGCTACACCTTC. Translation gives CASHTAYYGYTF.

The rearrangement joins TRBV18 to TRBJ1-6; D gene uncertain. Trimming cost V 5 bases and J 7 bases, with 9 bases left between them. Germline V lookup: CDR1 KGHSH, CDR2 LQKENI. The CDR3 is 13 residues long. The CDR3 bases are TGTGCCAGCTCAAACCACACGAATTCACCCCTCCACTTT. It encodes CASSNHTNSPLHF.

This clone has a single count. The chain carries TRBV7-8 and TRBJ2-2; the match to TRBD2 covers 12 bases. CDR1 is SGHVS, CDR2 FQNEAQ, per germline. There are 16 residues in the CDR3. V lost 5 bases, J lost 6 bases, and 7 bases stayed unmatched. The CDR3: CASSPGRLAGAGELFF. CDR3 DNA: TGTGCCAGCAGCCCGGGACGACTAGCGGGAGCCGGGGAGCTGTTTTTT.

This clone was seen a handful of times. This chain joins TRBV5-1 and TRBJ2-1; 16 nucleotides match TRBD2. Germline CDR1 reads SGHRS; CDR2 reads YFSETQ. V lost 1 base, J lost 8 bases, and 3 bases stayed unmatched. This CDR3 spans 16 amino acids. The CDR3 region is CASSLTGTSGRDEQFF. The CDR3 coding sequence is TGCGCCAGCAGCTTGACAGGGACTAGCGGGAGGGATGAGCAGTTCTTC.

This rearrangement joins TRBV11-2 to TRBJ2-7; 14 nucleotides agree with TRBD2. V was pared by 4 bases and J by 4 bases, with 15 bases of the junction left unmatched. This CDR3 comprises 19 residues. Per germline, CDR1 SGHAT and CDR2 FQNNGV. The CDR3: CASSSIVGGTSGSSYEQYF. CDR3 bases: TGTGCCAGCAGCTCCATCGTCGGGGGGACTAGCGGGAGTTCGTACGAGCAGTACTTC. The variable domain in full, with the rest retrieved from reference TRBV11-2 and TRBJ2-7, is EAGVAQSPRYKIIEKRQSVAFWCNPISGHATLYWYQQILGQGPKLLIQFQNNGVVDDSQLPKDRFSAERLKGVDSTLKIQPAKLEDSAVYLCASSSIVGGTSGSSYEQYFGPGTRLTVT.

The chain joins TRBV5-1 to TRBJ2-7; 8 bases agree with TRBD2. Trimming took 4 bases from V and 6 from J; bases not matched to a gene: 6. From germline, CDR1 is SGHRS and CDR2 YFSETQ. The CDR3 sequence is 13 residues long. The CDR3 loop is CASSLSGIGEQYF. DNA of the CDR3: TGCGCCAGCAGCCTTAGCGGGATTGGCGAGCAGTACTTC.